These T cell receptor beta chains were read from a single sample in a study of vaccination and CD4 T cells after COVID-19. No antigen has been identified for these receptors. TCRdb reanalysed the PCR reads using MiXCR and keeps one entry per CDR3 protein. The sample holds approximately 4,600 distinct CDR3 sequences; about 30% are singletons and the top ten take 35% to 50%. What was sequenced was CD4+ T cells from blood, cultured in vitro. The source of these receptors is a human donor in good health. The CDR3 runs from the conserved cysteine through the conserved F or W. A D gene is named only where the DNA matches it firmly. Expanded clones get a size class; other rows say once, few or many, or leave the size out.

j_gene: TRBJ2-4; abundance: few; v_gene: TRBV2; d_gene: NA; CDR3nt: TGTGCCAGCAGCCCGGGACCCAGAAACATTCAGTACTTC; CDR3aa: CASSPGPRNIQYF
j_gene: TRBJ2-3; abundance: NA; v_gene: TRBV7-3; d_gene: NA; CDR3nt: TGTGCCAGCAGCTTATATAGCACAGATACGCAGTATTTT; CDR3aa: CASSLYSTDTQYF
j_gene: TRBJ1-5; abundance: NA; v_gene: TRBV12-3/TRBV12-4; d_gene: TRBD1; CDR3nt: TGTGCCAGCAGTTGGGACAGGGGACAGCCCCAGCATTTT; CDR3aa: CASSWDRGQPQHF
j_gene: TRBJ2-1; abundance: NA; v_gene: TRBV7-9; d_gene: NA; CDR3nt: TGTGCCAGCATCGCCCTGGGACTGGCAAATGAGCAGTTCTTC; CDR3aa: CASIALGLANEQFF
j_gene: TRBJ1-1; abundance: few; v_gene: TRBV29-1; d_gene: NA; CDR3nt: TGCAGCGTTGAAGATCAATATAACACTGAAGCTTTCTTT; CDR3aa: CSVEDQYNTEAFF
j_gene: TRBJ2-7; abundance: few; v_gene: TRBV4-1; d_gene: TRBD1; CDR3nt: TGCGCCAGCAGCCAAGACGGACGACAGGGTGGCTACGAGCAGTACTTC; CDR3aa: CASSQDGRQGGYEQYF
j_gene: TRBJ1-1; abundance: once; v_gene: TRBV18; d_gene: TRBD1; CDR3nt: TGTGCCAGCTCACCTCGTCCAGGGGGCGAAGCTTTCTTT; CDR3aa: CASSPRPGGEAFF
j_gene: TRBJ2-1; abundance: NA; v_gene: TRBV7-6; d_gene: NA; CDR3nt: TGTGCCAGCAGCTTAGCTGGATATCCCCACAATGAGCAGTTCTTC; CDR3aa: CASSLAGYPHNEQFF
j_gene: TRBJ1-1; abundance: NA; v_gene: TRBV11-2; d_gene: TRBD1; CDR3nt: TGTGCCAGCAGCTTTGTCCGACAGGGGGCTGTTTCTGCTTTCTTT; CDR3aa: CASSFVRQGAVSAFF
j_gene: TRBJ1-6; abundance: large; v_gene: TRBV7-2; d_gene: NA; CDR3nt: TGTGCCAGCAGCTCGCCTTTTAGGGGGAGATCACCCCTCCACTTT; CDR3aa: CASSSPFRGRSPLHF
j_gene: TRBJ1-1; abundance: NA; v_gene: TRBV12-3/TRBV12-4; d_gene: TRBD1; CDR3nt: TGTGCCAGCAGCCCGACAGGGTTCACTGAAGCTTTCTTT; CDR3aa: CASSPTGFTEAFF
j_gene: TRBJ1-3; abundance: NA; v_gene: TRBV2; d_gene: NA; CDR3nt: TGTGCCAGCAGAGCACAGGGACCTGGAAACACCATATATTTT; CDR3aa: CASRAQGPGNTIYF
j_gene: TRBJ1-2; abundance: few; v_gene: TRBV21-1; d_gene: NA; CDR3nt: TGTGCCAGCAGCAAAGCCGGGACAGAAACTAACTATGGCTACACCTTC; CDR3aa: CASSKAGTETNYGYTF
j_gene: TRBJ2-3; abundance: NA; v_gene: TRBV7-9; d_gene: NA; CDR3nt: TGTGCCAGCAGCTTAGCGGGTACGGAAGATACGCAGTATTTT; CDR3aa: CASSLAGTEDTQYF
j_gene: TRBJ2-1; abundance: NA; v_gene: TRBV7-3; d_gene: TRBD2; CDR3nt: TGTGCCAGCAGCTTAATAGCGGGAGGGTCCTACAATGAGCAGTTCTTC; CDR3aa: CASSLIAGGSYNEQFF
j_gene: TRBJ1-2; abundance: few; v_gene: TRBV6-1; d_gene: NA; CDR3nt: TGTGCCAGCAGTGAGGGGACCCTGGGGATTCGTAGCTACACCTTC; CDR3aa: CASSEGTLGIRSYTF
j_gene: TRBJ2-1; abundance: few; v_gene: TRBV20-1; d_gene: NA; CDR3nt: TGCAGTGCTAGAGATCCCATGTCGTTCGGGGGTGATGAGCAGTTCTTC; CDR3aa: CSARDPMSFGGDEQFF
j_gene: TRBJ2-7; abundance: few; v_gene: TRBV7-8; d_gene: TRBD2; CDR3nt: TGTGCCAGCAGCTTATATCCTAGCGGGACGGGCGAGCAGTACTTC; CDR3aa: CASSLYPSGTGEQYF
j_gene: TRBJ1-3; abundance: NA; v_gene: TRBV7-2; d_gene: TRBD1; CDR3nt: TGTGCCAGCAGCGCTGACAGGGGGTTTGGAAACACCATATATTTT; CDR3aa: CASSADRGFGNTIYF
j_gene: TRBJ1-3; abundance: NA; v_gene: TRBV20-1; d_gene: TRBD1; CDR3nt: TGCAGTGCCGATATCCAGGGGGGGTACGGAAACACCATATATTTT; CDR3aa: CSADIQGGYGNTIYF
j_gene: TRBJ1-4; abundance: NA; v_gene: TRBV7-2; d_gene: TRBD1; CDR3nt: TGTGCCAGCAGCCAACGACAGGGGGCTGCAACTAATGAAAAACTGTTTTTT; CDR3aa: CASSQRQGAATNEKLFF
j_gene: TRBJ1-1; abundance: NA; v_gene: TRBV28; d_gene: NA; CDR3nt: TGTGCCAGCACCTCGACAATCATGAACACTGAAGCTTTCTTT; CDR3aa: CASTSTIMNTEAFF